This TCR beta chain was captured in a study of T cell responses to AZD1222 COVID-19 vaccine. Only one count was recorded for this clone. The antigen remains unidentified. Overall study findings and caveats: Repertoires were obtained only post-peak T cell response.

V shed 5 bases and J shed 2 bases, with 14 bases lying between them. Germline V gives CDR1 SEHNR, CDR2 FQNEAQ (reference sequence). The CDR3 is made up of 15 amino acids. TCRdb keeps only in-frame clones here, not all; method: immunoSEQ multiplex PCR. The profile shows fewer than 120,000 clones, around 90% of them singletons. V gene TRBV7-9 combines with J gene TRBJ2-3, with D possibly matching TRBD2 (6 bases). Source: peripheral blood, taken on day 0 of AZD1222 vaccination. The sequence came from an adult in good health. CDR3: CASSPKTRLTDTQYF. CDR3 DNA sequence: TGTGCCAGCAGCCCGAAGACTAGGCTCACAGATACGCAGTATTTT.